What follows describes a single T cell receptor beta chain. Its antigen is currently unknown. Once extracted for a subset, genomic DNA was divided evenly among several immunoSEQ plates. Libraries were prepared by immunoSEQ multiplex PCR; TCRdb keeps only in-frame clonotypes and omits some of them. The sample lists roughly 2.6 million clones; 85% to 95% were seen once. This specimen comes from a study of shared clonotypes between healthy human individuals. Study background: Each donor had three CD4 naive, three CD4 memory, two CD8 naive and one CD8 memory plate. The study's findings and limits: Shared clonotypes across all four donors exceeded non-shared ones in generation probability.

Sequencing input: naive CD4+ T cells sorted from blood. The subset was: CD45RA+ positively selected. The receptor was isolated from a man aged 18-30 years in good health.

In nucleotides, the CDR3 is TGTGCCAGCAGTGAATGGGACAGGGGTCAGCCCCAGCATTTT. Its translation is CASSEWDRGQPQHF. J is TRBJ1-5 and V is TRBV6-1, with 10 positions matching TRBD1. CDR1 MNHNS and CDR2 SASEGT come from the germline V gene. This CDR3 has 14 residues. J lost 6 bases, V lost 2 bases, and 1 base had no gene match.